This T cell receptor (beta chain) was recorded in a study of blood T cells in healthy people across ages. The study's findings and limits: Estimated diversity, derived from one million T cells, was regarded as an underestimate.

This CDR3 is built from 14 residues. Germline-derived CDR1 and CDR2 are ENHRY and SYGVKD. V was trimmed by 0 bases and J by 13 bases, leaving 16 bases between them. The sample providers were healthy Caucasian people from Russia, aged about 6 to 95. This clonotype was seen once. The antigen remains undetermined. A second PCR, run for about 7 to 11 cycles, used a sample-barcoded 5' primer plus a J-beta primer mix. The template-switch adaptor, which had 12 random nucleotides, put a tag on each cDNA molecule. TCRdb processed the 5' RACE reads anew with MiXCR; each CDR3 protein has one entry. The sample holds approximately 770,000 distinct CDR3 sequences, 58% seen once.

The rearrangement links TRBV10-3 to TRBJ2-1; D is unclear. This clonotype originated in a young man in good health. Material: blood. As DNA, the CDR3 is TGTGCCATCAGTGAGTCAGACTTGCCCCGGACCCAGTTCTTC. This gives the protein CAISESDLPRTQFF.